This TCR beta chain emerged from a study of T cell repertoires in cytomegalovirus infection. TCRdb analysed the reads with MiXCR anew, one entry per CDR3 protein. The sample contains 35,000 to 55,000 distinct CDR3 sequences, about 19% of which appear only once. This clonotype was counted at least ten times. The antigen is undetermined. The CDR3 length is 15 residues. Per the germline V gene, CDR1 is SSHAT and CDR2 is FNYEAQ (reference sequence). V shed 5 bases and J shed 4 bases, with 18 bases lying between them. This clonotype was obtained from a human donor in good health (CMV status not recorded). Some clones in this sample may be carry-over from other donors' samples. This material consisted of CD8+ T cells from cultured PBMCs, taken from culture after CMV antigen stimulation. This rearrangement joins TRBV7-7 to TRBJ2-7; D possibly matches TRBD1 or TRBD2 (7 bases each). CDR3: CASSPGEGASYEQYF. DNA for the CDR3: TGTGCCAGCAGCCCGGGGGAGGGGGCCTCATACGAGCAGTACTTC.